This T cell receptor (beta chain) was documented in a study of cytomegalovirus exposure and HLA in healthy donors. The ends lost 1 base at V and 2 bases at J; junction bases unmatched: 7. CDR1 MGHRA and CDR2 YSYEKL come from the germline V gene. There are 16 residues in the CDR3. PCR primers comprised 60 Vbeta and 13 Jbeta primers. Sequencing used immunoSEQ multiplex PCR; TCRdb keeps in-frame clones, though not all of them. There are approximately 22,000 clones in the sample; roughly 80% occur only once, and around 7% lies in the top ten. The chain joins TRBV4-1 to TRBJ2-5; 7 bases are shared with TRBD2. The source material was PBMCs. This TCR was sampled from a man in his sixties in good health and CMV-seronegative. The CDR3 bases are TGCGCCAGCAGCCAAGCGTTCGGGACTATTCAAGAGACCCAGTACTTC. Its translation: CASSQAFGTIQETQYF.